The entry below gives a single TCR beta chain sequence along with its context. CDR3 length equals 16 residues. Germline CDR1 reads MNHNY; CDR2 reads SVGAGI (reference sequence). After removal of 1 base from V and 7 bases from J, the junction contained 5 bases not matched to a gene. The data derive from a study of blood T cell repertoires in COVID-19. Study-wide context: Collection of acute and convalescent COVID-19 samples took place in the United States, Italy and Spain. Sources were T cells, B-cell-depleted T cells, or PBMCs; the material itself was cDNA or gDNA.

Original processing methods: For nucleated cells, counts were estimated from reference gene primer amplification. Profiling relied on immunoSEQ multiplex PCR, and the TCRdb table lists in-frame clones only, not all of them. The V and J calls and clone size come from that table; D and trimming were worked out from the DNA. The data show around 160,000 clones, around 90% seen once. The receptor was isolated from a man in his 60s with acute or convalescent COVID-19. Sequencing was carried out using peripheral blood. This sequence joins TRBV6-6 and TRBJ2-1, with 12 bases identical to TRBD2. CDR3 bases: TGTGCCAGCAGTTACTTCGCTAGCGGGGGGGCGAATGAGCAGTTCTTC. Protein sequence: CASSYFASGGANEQFF.